This T cell receptor (beta chain) is from a study of cytomegalovirus exposure and HLA in healthy donors. Points on this clone: Antigen specificity is unknown.

The PCR contained 60 Vbeta and 13 Jbeta primers. Profiling relied on immunoSEQ multiplex PCR, and the TCRdb table lists in-frame clones only, not all of them. The profile shows about 170,000 clones, 82% of them singletons. Whole-study results and caveats: Later work showed greater clonal expansion in HLA-associated TCR beta chains than in equally common others. Associated with cytomegalovirus, according to the listing, were around 160 TCR beta chains. Prior analysis indicated that the majority of TCR beta V segments exhibited productivity approximately 87% or approximately 30% of the time.

CDR1 and CDR2 from the germline V gene are SNHLY and FYNNEI. CDR3 length: 12 residues. The J segment lost 3 bases and the V segment lost 6 bases, leaving 1 base of the junction unmatched. The V gene is TRBV2, the J gene TRBJ1-2; 7 nucleotides line up with TRBD1. The receptor comes from a girl aged 2-10 years in good health and CMV-seropositive. Sequencing was carried out using PBMCs. CDR3 in amino acids: CASRTGYYGYTF. CDR3 nucleotides: TGTGCCAGCAGGACAGGGTACTATGGCTACACCTTC.